The 15 T cell receptor beta chains given below trace back to one sample, sequenced in a study of blood T cell repertoires in COVID-19. Sequencing used immunoSEQ multiplex PCR; TCRdb keeps in-frame clones, though not all of them. This sample yields approximately 260,000 clones, of which over 70% are seen a single time; around 7.8% belongs to the top ten. Specimen: peripheral blood. These receptors were obtained from a human donor in a cohort sampled during active COVID-19.

The chain joins TRBV6-1 to TRBJ2-5, with 12 bases fitting TRBD2. CDR3 length equals 16 residues. With 4 bases clipped from V and 5 bases from J, the junction kept 8 bases outside the gene matches. CDR1 and CDR2 from the germline V gene are MNHNS and SASEGT. CDR3 nucleotides: TGTGCCAGCAGTGCCACTAGCGGGGGGCTGTTTGAGACCCAGTACTTC. It yields the protein CASSATSGGLFETQYF.

In nucleotides, the CDR3 is TGCGCCAGCAGCACGCGGGACAGTGGTACCGGGGAGCAGTACTTC. Encoded protein: CASSTRDSGTGEQYF. V and J are TRBV5-1 and TRBJ2-7; tentative D call: TRBD1 (7 bases). This CDR3 has 15 amino acids. V was clipped by 4 bases and J by 7 bases, with 21 bases between them. Looked up from germline, CDR1 is SGHRS and CDR2 is YFSETQ.

In this sample, this clone turned up once. The V call is TRBV6-1, the J call TRBJ2-7, with TRBD1 as a possible D gene (5 bases). The ends were cut back, 0 bases at V and 3 bases at J, with 9 bases in the middle. Per the germline V gene, CDR1 is MNHNS and CDR2 is SASEGT. There are 14 residues in the CDR3. The CDR3 DNA sequence: TGTGCCAGCAGTGAAGCAGGGGCAGTCTACGAGCAGTACTTC. Its translation is CASSEAGAVYEQYF.

V gene TRBV9 combines with J gene TRBJ1-2; possible D gene TRBD1, 6 bases. The germline V gene has CDR1 SGDLS and CDR2 YYNGEE. V lost 7 bases, J lost 5 bases, and 18 bases lay in between. The CDR3 length is 14 residues. CDR3 sequence: CASGRRGVEYGYTF. In nucleotides, the CDR3 is TGTGCCAGCGGACGCAGGGGTGTAGAATATGGCTACACCTTC.

The chain has TRBV5-4 and TRBJ2-1; D is unclear. CDR3 length: 16 amino acids. The V gene's germline CDR1 is SGHNT and CDR2 YYREEE (reference sequence). V dropped 0 bases and J dropped 1 base, with 11 bases sitting between them. The CDR3 region has the DNA TGTGCCAGCAGCTTGGACCCGGCGGCGTCCTACAATGAGCAGTTCTTC. Its protein product is CASSLDPAASYNEQFF.

This sequence joins TRBV19 and TRBJ1-1, with D possibly TRBD1 on 5 matching bases. Germline V gene lookup returns CDR1 LNHDA and CDR2 SQIVND (reference sequence). This CDR3 is 12 amino acids long. Trimming removed 5 bases from V and 6 bases from J, with 10 bases in between. The CDR3 DNA follows: TGTGCCAGTAGTGTCCGGGGGGCTGAAGCTTTCTTT. Translated, it gives CASSVRGAEAFF.

The chain has TRBV18 and TRBJ2-7; maybe TRBD2 (6 bases). V lost 1 base to trimming and J lost 0 bases, with 13 bases between them. Germline V CDR1 and CDR2: KGHSH, LQKENI. The CDR3 length is 16 residues. The CDR3 nucleotides read TGTGCCAGCTCACCACTGGATAGCGGATACTCCTACGAGCAGTACTTC. It translates to CASSPLDSGYSYEQYF.

This clone was recorded only once. The rearrangement uses TRBV5-4 and TRBJ2-7; perhaps TRBD2 as D (5 bases). V lost 0 bases, J lost 3 bases, and 13 bases lay in between. There are 15 residues in the CDR3. The germline CDR1 and CDR2 sequences are SGHNT and YYREEE (reference sequence). CDR3 loop: CASSLDGVPYYEQYF. Here the CDR3 DNA reads TGTGCCAGCAGCTTGGACGGGGTACCATACTACGAGCAGTACTTC.

The V call is TRBV2, the J call TRBJ1-5, with 7 bases identical to TRBD1. CDR3 length: 16 amino acids. V lost 3 bases, J lost 1 base, and 6 bases stayed unmatched. Germline-derived CDR1 and CDR2 are SNHLY and FYNNEI. The DNA of the CDR3 is TGTGCCAGCAGTGACCATCCAGGGGGGAGCAATCAGCCCCAGCATTTT. It translates to CASSDHPGGSNQPQHF.

The chain joins TRBV7-2 to TRBJ2-3; possible D gene TRBD2, 5 bases. Looked up from germline, CDR1 is SGHTA and CDR2 is FQGNSA. The CDR3 contains 14 residues. Trimming stripped 0 bases from V and 7 bases from J, with 11 bases between. CDR3 DNA sequence: TGTGCCAGCAGCTTAGCGAGGGAACAGAATACGCAGTATTTT. Its translation: CASSLAREQNTQYF.

The CDR3 loop reads CSVREGGQPQHF. The CDR3 DNA reads TGCAGCGTCCGCGAGGGAGGTCAGCCCCAGCATTTT. The gene calls are TRBV29-1 and TRBJ1-5, with D unresolved. The CDR3 has 12 residues. The V end was cut by 6 bases, the J end by 6 bases, with 12 bases between. In germline, CDR1 is SQVTM, CDR2 ANQGSEA.

The chain is built from TRBV19 and TRBJ1-5; TRBD1 matches 8 bases. Germline-derived CDR1 and CDR2 are LNHDA and SQIVND (reference sequence). The CDR3 loop spans 16 amino acids. Trimming at V came to 0 bases and at J to 4 bases, leaving 5 bases not matched to a gene. Written as DNA, the CDR3 is TGTGCCAGTAGTATAGAAACAGGGGGAAATAATCAGCCCCAGCATTTT. This sequence encodes CASSIETGGNNQPQHF.

V is TRBV6-5 and J is TRBJ2-3; D is unclear. The V and J ends lost 6 bases and 2 bases respectively, with 15 bases between them. The CDR3 sequence is 15 residues long. Germline V gene sequence: CDR1 MNHEY, CDR2 SVGAGI. In nucleotides, the CDR3 is TGTGCCAGCAGGAACCAGCTAGGATTCACAGATACGCAGTATTTT. Translating gives CASRNQLGFTDTQYF.

The chain is built from TRBV11-2 and TRBJ2-3, with a tentative D call TRBD2 (6 bases). The V gene's germline CDR1 is SGHAT and CDR2 FQNNGV. The CDR3 covers 13 residues. The germline V and J ends were trimmed by 6 bases and 1 base, with 8 bases remaining between them. Here the CDR3 reads CASSGGGTDTQYF. CDR3 coding DNA: TGTGCCAGCAGTGGCGGGGGCACAGATACGCAGTATTTT.

V and J are TRBV19 and TRBJ1-1; D perhaps matches TRBD1 (5 bases). V was cut by 5 bases and J by 4 bases, with 14 bases left in between. CDR1 and CDR2 (germline): LNHDA, SQIVND (reference sequence). There are 14 residues in the CDR3. The CDR3 DNA sequence: TGTGCCAGTAGTCTGGGGGGAATTGGCACTGAAGCTTTCTTT. Translation gives CASSLGGIGTEAFF.